This TCR beta chain was identified during a study of siplizumab effects on memory and regulatory T cells. Study outcomes and limitations: In unstimulated cells, naive T cells appeared more diverse than memory T cells and seemed major alloresponse contributors.

Per sample, 10^5 or so TCR templates underwent assay. The repertoire was sequenced with immunoSEQ multiplex PCR; TCRdb's copy has only in-frame clones and lacks some. The sample contains about 100,000 clones, around 94% of which appear only once. V was trimmed by 4 bases and J by 5 bases, leaving 15 bases between them. Looked up from germline, CDR1 is SGHKS and CDR2 is YYEKEE (reference sequence). This CDR3 has 15 amino acids. As to this clone: Its specificity is not known.

The specimen was non-Treg CD4+ T cells sorted from blood. The receptor's source is a human donor in good health. This sequence joins TRBV5-5 and TRBJ1-4; TRBD1 is a possible D gene (6 bases). CDR3 DNA: TGTGCCAGCAGCCGGGACATCCAACCGAATGAAAAACTGTTTTTT. Translation gives CASSRDIQPNEKLFF.